This T cell receptor beta chain was identified during a study of cytomegalovirus exposure and HLA in healthy donors. As for this clone: Antigen specificity is unknown.

The PCR was carried out with 60 Vbeta primers and 13 Jbeta primers. Profiling relied on immunoSEQ multiplex PCR, and the TCRdb table lists in-frame clones only, not all of them. The profile covers 95,000 to 110,000 clones, with approximately 80% appearing a single time and 4.2% taken by the ten largest. Notes on the study in general: Roughly uniform sequencing depth across donors was assumed, possibly incorrectly. A later analysis reported that several of the most significant clusters appeared to be linked to common viral pathogens, among them Epstein-Barr virus. Most of the TCR beta V segments (in an earlier analysis) were productive either about 87% or about 30% of the time.

The CDR3 has 14 amino acids. The V and J ends lost 0 bases and 0 bases respectively, with 6 bases between them. Germline V gene data show CDR1 as SGHRS and CDR2 as YFSETQ. The V call is TRBV5-1, the J call TRBJ1-1, with D unresolved. The TCR was taken from a male donor in good health and CMV-seronegative. Input material: PBMCs. The CDR3 is CASSLAHVNTEAFF. The CDR3 DNA sequence: TGCGCCAGCAGCTTGGCACACGTGAACACTGAAGCTTTCTTT. Complete variable domain (other parts from reference TRBV5-1 and TRBJ1-1): KAGVTQTPRYLIKTRGQQVTLSCSPISGHRSVSWYQQTPGQGLQFLFEYFSETQRNKGNFPGRFSGRQFSNSRSEMNVSTLELGDSALYLCASSLAHVNTEAFFGQGTRLTVV.